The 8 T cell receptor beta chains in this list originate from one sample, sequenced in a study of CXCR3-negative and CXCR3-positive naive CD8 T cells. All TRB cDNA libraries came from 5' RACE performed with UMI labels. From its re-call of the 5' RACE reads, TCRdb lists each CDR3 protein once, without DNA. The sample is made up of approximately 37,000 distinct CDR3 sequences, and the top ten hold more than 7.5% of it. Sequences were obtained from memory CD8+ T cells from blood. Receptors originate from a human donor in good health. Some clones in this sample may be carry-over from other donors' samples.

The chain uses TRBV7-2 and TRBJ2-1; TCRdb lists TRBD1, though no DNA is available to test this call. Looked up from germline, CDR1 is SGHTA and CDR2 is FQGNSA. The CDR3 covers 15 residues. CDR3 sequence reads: CASSTQGYRGNEQFF.

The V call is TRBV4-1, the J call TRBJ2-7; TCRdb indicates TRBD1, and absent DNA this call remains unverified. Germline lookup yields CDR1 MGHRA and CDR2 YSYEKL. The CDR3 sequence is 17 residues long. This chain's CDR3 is CASSQGPGLRREDEQYF.

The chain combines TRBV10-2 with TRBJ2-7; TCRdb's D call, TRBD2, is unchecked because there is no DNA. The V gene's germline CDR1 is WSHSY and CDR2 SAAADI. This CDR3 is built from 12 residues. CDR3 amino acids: CACSGRGYELYF.

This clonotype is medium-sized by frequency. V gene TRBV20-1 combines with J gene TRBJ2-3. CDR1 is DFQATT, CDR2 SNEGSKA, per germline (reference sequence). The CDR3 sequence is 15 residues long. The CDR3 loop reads CSARDLAAGPDTQYF.

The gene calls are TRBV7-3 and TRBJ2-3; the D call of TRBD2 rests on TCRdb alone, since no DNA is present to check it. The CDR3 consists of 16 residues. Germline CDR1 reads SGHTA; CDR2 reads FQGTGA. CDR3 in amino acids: CASSPLGGTSTDTQYF.

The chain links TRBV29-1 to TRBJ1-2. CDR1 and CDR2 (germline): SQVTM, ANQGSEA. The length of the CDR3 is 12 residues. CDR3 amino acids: CSVEDRPTREAF.

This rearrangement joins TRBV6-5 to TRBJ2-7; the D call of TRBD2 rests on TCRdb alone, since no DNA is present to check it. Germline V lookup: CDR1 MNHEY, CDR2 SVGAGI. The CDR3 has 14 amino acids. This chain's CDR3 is CASSWTLPAYEQYF.

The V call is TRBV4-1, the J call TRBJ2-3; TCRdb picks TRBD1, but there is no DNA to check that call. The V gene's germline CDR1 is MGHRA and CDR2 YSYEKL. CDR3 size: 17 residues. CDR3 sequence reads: CASSQETPGTTTDTQYF.